Sequencing of this T cell receptor beta chain was carried out in a study of T cells in narcolepsy. The length of the CDR3 is 14 residues. Here immunoSEQ multiplex PCR was the method, and the copy in TCRdb shows in-frame clones only, minus some. The sample consists of about 1,500 clones, approximately 39% of them appearing once. This clone occurred a few times. Its specificity is not known. A read error may account for a junction end that differs from germline. This sequence originates from a human donor with narcolepsy. The chain couples TRBV5-3 to TRBJ2-7, with TRBD2 identical over 8 bases. TRBV5-3 has ORF status, its function being uncertain. Sequencing used cultured CD8+ T cells from cerebrospinal fluid. CDR3 DNA sequence: TGTGCCAGCAGCTCCGGACTAGCTGCCTACGAGCAGTACTTC. Its protein product is CASSSGLAAYEQYF.